This TCR beta chain was observed in a study of vaccination effects on CD4 cells after COVID-19. From germline, CDR1 is SGHRS and CDR2 YFSETQ. Trimming stripped 0 bases from V and 1 base from J, with 6 bases between. This CDR3 region has 14 residues. Only one count was recorded for this clone. Its antigen is as yet unknown. Sequencing was performed with immunoSEQ multiplex PCR; in TCRdb, only in-frame clones are kept and a portion is missing. The data show tens of thousands of clones, around 70% seen once. Antigen-specific CD4+ T cells were expanded (with viral peptide pools) by the ViraFEST assay ahead of sequencing. Subsequent to a culture period of 10 to 11 days, CD4+ T cells were isolated. The participants, recipients of two vaccine doses, got either BNT162b2 or mRNA-1273. After around 2 million PBMC were placed in each well, they were cultured with approximately 9.1 IU/ml IL-2 and roughly 10 ug/ml peptides.

This TCR derives from a human donor who received a COVID-19 vaccine. The material was CD4+ T cells from PBMCs cultured with HCoV-OC43 spike peptides, obtained after COVID-19 vaccination. Subset reported: HCoV-OC43 spike overlapping peptide pool stimulation. The gene calls are TRBV5-1 and TRBJ2-3, with no clear D. CDR3 in DNA: TGCGCCAGCAGCTTGGGGTGGGGCACAGATACGCAGTATTTT. It yields the protein CASSLGWGTDTQYF.